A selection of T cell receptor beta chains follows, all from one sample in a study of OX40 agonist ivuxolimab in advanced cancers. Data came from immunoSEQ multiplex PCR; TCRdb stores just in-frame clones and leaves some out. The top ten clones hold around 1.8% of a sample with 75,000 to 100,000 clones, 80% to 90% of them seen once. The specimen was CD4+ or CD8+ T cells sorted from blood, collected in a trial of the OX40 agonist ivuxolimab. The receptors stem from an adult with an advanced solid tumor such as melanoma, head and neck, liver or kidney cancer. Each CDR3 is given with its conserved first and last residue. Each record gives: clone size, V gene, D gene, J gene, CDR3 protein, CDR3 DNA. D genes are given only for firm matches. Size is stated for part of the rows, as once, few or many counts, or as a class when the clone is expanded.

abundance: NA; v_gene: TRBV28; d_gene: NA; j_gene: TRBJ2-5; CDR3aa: CASSFSETQYF; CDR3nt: TGTGCCAGCAGTTTTAGCGAGACCCAGTACTTC
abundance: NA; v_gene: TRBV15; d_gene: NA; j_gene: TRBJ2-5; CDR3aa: CATSRPGDQETQYF; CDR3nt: TGTGCCACCAGCAGGCCGGGCGATCAAGAGACCCAGTACTTC
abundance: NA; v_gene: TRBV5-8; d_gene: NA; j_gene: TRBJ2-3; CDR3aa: CASSFRTPADTQYF; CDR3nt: TGTGCCAGCAGCTTCAGGACCCCGGCAGATACGCAGTATTTT
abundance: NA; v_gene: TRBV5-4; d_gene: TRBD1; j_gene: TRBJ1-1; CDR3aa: CASSEKTGKIGAFF; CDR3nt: TGTGCCAGCAGCGAAAAGACAGGGAAGATTGGAGCTTTCTTT
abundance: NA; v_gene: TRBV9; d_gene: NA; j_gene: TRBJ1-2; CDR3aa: CASSAIPPGRYGYTF; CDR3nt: TGTGCCAGCAGCGCAATCCCGCCGGGCCGGTATGGCTACACCTTC
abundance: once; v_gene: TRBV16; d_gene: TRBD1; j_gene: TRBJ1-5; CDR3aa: CASSQGTGNQPQHF; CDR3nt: TGTGCCAGCAGCCAAGGGACAGGCAATCAGCCCCAGCATTTT
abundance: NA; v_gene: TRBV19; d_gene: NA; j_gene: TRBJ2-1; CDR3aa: CASSQGGQEYEQFF; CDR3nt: TGTGCCAGTAGTCAAGGGGGGCAAGAATATGAGCAGTTCTTC
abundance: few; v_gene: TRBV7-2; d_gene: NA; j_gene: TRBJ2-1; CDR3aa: CASSETGRTNEQFF; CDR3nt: TGTGCCAGCAGCGAAACAGGGCGAACGAATGAGCAGTTCTTC
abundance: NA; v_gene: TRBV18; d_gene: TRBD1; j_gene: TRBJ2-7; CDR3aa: CASSPSGTAPYEQYF; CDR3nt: TGTGCCAGCTCACCCTCGGGGACAGCTCCCTACGAGCAGTACTTC
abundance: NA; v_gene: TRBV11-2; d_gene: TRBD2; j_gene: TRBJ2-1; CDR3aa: CASSFTSGRTSYNEQFF; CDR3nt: TGTGCCAGCAGCTTCACTAGCGGGAGGACCTCCTACAATGAGCAGTTCTTC
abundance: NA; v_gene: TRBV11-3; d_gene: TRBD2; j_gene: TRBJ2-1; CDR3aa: CASSLGRTSVAYNEQFF; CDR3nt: TGTGCCAGCAGCTTAGGGCGGACTAGCGTAGCCTACAATGAGCAGTTCTTC
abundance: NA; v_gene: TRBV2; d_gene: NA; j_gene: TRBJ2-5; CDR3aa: CASRRALAGPGETQYF; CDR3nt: TGTGCCAGCAGGAGGGCACTGGCAGGGCCAGGAGAGACCCAGTACTTC
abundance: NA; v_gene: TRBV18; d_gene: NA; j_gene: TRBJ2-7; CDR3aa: CASSPSGGPYEQYF; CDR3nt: TGTGCCAGCTCACCCTCCGGAGGGCCCTACGAGCAGTACTTC
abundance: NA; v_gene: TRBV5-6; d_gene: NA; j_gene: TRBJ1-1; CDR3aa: CASSLGPVNTEAFF; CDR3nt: TGTGCCAGCAGCTTGGGGCCGGTGAACACTGAAGCTTTCTTT
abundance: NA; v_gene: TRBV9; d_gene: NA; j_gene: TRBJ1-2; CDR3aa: CASSVDRFRGYTF; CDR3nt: TGTGCCAGCAGCGTAGATAGGTTTCGGGGCTACACCTTC
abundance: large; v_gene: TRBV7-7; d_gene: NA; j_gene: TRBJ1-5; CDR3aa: CASALGVQPQHF; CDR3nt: TGTGCCAGCGCCCTCGGGGTTCAGCCCCAGCATTTT
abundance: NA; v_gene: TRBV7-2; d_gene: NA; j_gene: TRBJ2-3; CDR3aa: CASSSYQDADTQYF; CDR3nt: TGTGCCAGCAGCTCGTATCAGGACGCAGATACGCAGTATTTT
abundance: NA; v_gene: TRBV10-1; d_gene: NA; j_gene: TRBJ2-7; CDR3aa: CASSEGSALPPYEQYF; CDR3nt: TGCGCCAGCAGTGAAGGGTCAGCCCTTCCCCCCTACGAGCAGTACTTC
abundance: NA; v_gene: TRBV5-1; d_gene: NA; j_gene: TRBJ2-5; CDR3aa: CASSFLGQNQETQYF; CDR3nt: TGCGCCAGCAGTTTTTTGGGGCAAAACCAAGAGACCCAGTACTTC
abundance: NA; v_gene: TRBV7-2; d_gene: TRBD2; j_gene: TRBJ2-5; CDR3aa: CASSLVWGGSETQYF; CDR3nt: TGTGCCAGCAGCTTAGTTTGGGGGGGGTCAGAGACCCAGTACTTC
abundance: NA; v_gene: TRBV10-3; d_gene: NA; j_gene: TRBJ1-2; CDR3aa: CAISESGSNYGYTF; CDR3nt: TGTGCCATCAGTGAGTCAGGCAGCAACTATGGCTACACCTTC
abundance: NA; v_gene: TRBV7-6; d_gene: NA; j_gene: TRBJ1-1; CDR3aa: CASSQSRGNTEAFF; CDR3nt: TGTGCCAGCAGCCAAAGTCGGGGGAACACTGAAGCTTTCTTT
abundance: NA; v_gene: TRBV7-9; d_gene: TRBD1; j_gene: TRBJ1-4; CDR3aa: CASSKNTGDGGKLFF; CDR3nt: TGTGCCAGCAGCAAGAATACAGGGGATGGCGGAAAACTGTTTTTT
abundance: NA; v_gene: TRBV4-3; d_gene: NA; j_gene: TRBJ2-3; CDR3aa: CASSQGPGGTDTQYF; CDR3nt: TGCGCCAGCAGCCAAGGACCGGGCGGCACAGATACGCAGTATTTT
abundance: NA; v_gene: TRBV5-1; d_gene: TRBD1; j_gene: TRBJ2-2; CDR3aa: CASSLRTGDTGELFF; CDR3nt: TGCGCCAGCAGCTTGAGGACAGGGGACACCGGGGAGCTGTTTTTT
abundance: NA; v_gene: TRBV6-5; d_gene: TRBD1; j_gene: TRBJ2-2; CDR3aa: CASSSHRGNTGELFF; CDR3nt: TGTGCCAGCAGTTCCCACAGGGGCAACACCGGGGAGCTGTTTTTT
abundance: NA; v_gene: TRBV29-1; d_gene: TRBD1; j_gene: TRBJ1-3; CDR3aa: CSVDSGGSGNTIYF; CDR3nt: TGCAGCGTTGATTCAGGGGGTTCGGGAAACACCATATATTTT
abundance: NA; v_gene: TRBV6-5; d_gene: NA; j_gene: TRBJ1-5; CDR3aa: CASSTKGYSNQPQHF; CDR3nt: TGTGCCAGCAGTACGAAGGGTTATAGCAATCAGCCCCAGCATTTT
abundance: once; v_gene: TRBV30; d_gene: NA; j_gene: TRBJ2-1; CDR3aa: CAWSSGGGFSGKAHEQFF; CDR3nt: TGTGCCTGGAGTTCAGGTGGGGGGTTCAGCGGAAAAGCCCATGAGCAGTTCTTC
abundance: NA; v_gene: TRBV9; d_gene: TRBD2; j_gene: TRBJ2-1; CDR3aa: CASSVEGRGGINEQFF; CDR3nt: TGTGCCAGCAGCGTAGAGGGACGGGGGGGGATCAATGAGCAGTTCTTC
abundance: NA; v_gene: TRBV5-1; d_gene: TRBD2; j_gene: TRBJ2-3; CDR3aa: CASRFLLAGKADTQYF; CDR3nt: TGCGCCAGCAGGTTCTTACTAGCGGGAAAGGCAGATACGCAGTATTTT
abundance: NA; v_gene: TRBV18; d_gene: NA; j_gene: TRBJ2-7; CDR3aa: CASSPPSSNEQYF; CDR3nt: TGTGCCAGCTCACCACCGTCTAGCAACGAGCAGTACTTC
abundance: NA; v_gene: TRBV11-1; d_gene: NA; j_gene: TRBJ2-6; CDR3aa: CASSAPDGRSGANVLTF; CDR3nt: TGTGCCAGCAGCGCACCCGACGGCCGCTCTGGGGCCAACGTCCTGACTTTC
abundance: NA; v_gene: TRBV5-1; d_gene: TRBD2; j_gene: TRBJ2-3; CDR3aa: CASRDPLGLARKDTQYF; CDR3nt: TGCGCCAGCAGAGACCCCCTGGGACTAGCGAGAAAGGATACGCAGTATTTT
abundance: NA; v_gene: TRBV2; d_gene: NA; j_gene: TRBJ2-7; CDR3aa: CASSVSELLYEQYF; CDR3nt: TGTGCCAGCAGTGTTTCGGAGCTGTTGTACGAGCAGTACTTC
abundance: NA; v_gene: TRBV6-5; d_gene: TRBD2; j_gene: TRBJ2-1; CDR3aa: CASSYSMPSGAGEQFF; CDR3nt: TGTGCCAGCAGTTACTCGATGCCTAGCGGGGCGGGTGAGCAGTTCTTC
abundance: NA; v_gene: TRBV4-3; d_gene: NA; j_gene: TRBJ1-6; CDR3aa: CASSQDPVFNGSPLHF; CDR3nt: TGCGCCAGCAGCCAAGATCCAGTATTTAACGGGTCACCCCTCCACTTT
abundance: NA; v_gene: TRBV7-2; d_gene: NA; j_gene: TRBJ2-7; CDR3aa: CASSLGGAVSYEQYF; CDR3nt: TGTGCCAGCAGCTTAGGGGGGGCCGTCTCCTACGAGCAGTACTTC
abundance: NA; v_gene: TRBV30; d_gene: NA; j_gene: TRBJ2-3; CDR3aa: CAWSRGSGFTDTQYF; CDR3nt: TGTGCCTGGAGTCGTGGGAGCGGTTTCACAGATACGCAGTATTTT
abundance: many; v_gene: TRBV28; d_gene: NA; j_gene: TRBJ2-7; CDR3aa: CASQTASYEQYF; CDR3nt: TGTGCCAGCCAGACAGCCTCCTACGAGCAGTACTTC
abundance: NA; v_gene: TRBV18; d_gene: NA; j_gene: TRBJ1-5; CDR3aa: CASSPPGLSLGGQPQHF; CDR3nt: TGTGCCAGCTCACCCCCGGGTCTTAGCTTGGGCGGTCAGCCCCAGCATTTT
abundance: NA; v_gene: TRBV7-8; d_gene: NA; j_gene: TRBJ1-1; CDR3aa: CASSLASVTHEAFF; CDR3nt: TGTGCCAGCAGCTTAGCGTCAGTGACGCACGAAGCTTTCTTT
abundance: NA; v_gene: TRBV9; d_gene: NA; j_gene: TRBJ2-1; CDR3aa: CASSVVADSSYNEQFF; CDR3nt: TGTGCCAGCAGCGTAGTGGCGGATAGCTCCTACAATGAGCAGTTCTTC
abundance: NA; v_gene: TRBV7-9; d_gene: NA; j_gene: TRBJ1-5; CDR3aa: CASSHTGTSSNQPQHF; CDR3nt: TGTGCCAGCAGCCACACGGGGACATCGAGCAATCAGCCCCAGCATTTT